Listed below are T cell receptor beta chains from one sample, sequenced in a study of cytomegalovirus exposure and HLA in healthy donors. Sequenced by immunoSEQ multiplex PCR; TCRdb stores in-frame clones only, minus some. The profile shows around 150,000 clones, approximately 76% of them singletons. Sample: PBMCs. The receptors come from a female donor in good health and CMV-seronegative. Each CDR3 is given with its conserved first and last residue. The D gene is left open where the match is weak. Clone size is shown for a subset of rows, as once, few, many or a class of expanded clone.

CDR3 protein: CASSTGDYSNQPQHF
CDR3 DNA: TGTGCCAGCAGTACGGGGGACTATAGCAATCAGCCCCAGCATTTT
V gene: TRBV2
J gene: TRBJ1-5
D gene: -
clone size: -

CDR3 protein: CASSTRDREDTEAFF
CDR3 DNA: TGTGCCAGCAGCACTAGGGACAGGGAGGACACTGAAGCTTTCTTT
V gene: TRBV11-1
J gene: TRBJ1-1
D gene: TRBD1
clone size: -

CDR3 protein: CASSPGRGTEAFF
CDR3 DNA: TGTGCCAGCAGCCCCGGACGGGGCACTGAAGCTTTCTTT
V gene: TRBV7-3
J gene: TRBJ1-1
D gene: -
clone size: -

CDR3 protein: CASSPGRGAADTEAFF
CDR3 DNA: TGTGCCAGCAGCCCCGGGAGGGGCGCGGCGGACACTGAAGCTTTCTTT
V gene: TRBV7-3
J gene: TRBJ1-1
D gene: -
clone size: -

CDR3 protein: CASSSGGRSYEQYF
CDR3 DNA: TGTGCCAGCAGTTCAGGGGGGCGCTCCTACGAGCAGTACTTC
V gene: TRBV6-6
J gene: TRBJ2-7
D gene: -
clone size: -

CDR3 protein: CATGGGNQPQHF
CDR3 DNA: TGTGCCACCGGGGGGGGCAATCAGCCCCAGCATTTT
V gene: TRBV6-5
J gene: TRBJ1-5
D gene: -
clone size: -

CDR3 protein: CASSVRLGASGNTIYF
CDR3 DNA: TGTGCCAGCAGCGTCCGACTAGGGGCATCTGGAAACACCATATATTTT
V gene: TRBV9
J gene: TRBJ1-3
D gene: -
clone size: -

CDR3 protein: CASRGDRGQGYTF
CDR3 DNA: TGTGCCAGCAGGGGAGACAGGGGGCAAGGCTACACCTTC
V gene: TRBV2
J gene: TRBJ1-2
D gene: TRBD1
clone size: -

CDR3 protein: CSVEMESQFWSYEQYF
CDR3 DNA: TGCAGCGTTGAGATGGAGTCGCAGTTCTGGTCCTACGAGCAGTACTTC
V gene: TRBV29-1
J gene: TRBJ2-7
D gene: -
clone size: once

CDR3 protein: CASSLDTYNEQFF
CDR3 DNA: TGTGCCAGCAGCTTGGACACCTACAATGAGCAGTTCTTC
V gene: TRBV5-6
J gene: TRBJ2-1
D gene: -
clone size: -